This T cell receptor (beta chain) was recorded in a study of T cell changes during pregnancy in multiple sclerosis. Sequencing used immunoSEQ multiplex PCR; TCRdb keeps in-frame clones, though not all of them. This table has roughly 50,000 clones, more than 85% appearing once. The CDR3 sequence is 15 residues long. Losses at the gene ends were 6 bases for V and 2 bases for J; bases not matched to a gene: 6. The germline gives CDR1 MNHEY, CDR2 SMNVEV (reference sequence). The input for sequencing was CD4+ T cells from peripheral blood mononuclear cells, taken after pregnancy. The TCR comes from a female donor with multiple sclerosis, enrolled in a pregnancy study. The chain has TRBV27 and TRBJ1-2; 10 bases match TRBD1. CDR3 nucleotide sequence: TGTGCCAGCAGCACGACAGGGGGCCTGAACTATGGCTACACCTTC. Amino acid sequence: CASSTTGGLNYGYTF.